The 2 T cell receptor beta chains presented below share a single source sample, sequenced in a study of blood T cells in healthy people across ages. A J-beta primer mix and a sample-barcoded 5' primer were used in a second PCR of roughly 7 to 12 cycles. TCRdb ran MiXCR on the 5' RACE reads and lists one entry per CDR3 protein. Of 650,000 to 1,000,000 distinct CDR3 sequences listed, under 40% are singletons. Sequences were obtained from blood. The receptors were sampled from a man between 18 and 35 years old in good health.

This chain joins TRBV5-5 and TRBJ2-1; no reliable D call. The CDR3 runs to 13 residues. Trimming pared 3 bases from V and 5 bases from J, leaving 9 bases between. Per germline, CDR1 SGHKS and CDR2 YYEKEE (reference sequence). This chain's CDR3 is CASSCPSNNEQFF. CDR3 nucleotides: TGTGCCAGCAGCTGTCCTTCTAACAATGAGCAGTTCTTC.

This clonotype appeared many times. The chain has TRBV20-1 and TRBJ2-5, with a weak D call TRBD2 (6 bases). V was trimmed by 2 bases and J by 1 base, leaving 11 bases between them. The CDR3 is made up of 14 amino acids. Germline V gene data show CDR1 as DFQATT and CDR2 as SNEGSKA (reference sequence). Written as DNA, the CDR3 is TGCAGTGCTAGATGGCGGGGAGCCCAAGAGACCCAGTACTTC. It encodes CSARWRGAQETQYF.